Ten or more counts support the clone carrying this T cell receptor beta chain. Its antigen is as yet unknown. Whole-study results and caveats: In terms of TCR gene usage, tumor memory CD4+ T cells clustered together with blood and lymph node memory CD4+ cells, as well as with lymph node naive CD4+ cells.

Between the trimmed V and J ends, which lost 5 bases and 1 base, there was a span of 12 bases. Germline V gene data show CDR1 as MNHEY and CDR2 as SVGAGI. The CDR3 is made up of 16 amino acids. CD25-based Treg depletion was applied to purified naive CD4+ T cells. TCRdb itself ran the 5' RACE reads through MiXCR, one entry per CDR3 protein. The sample comprises about 54,000 distinct CDR3 sequences, 17% of which are singletons, and 2% to 2.5% rests with the top ten. This sequence was found in a female donor with breast cancer. Material for sequencing was naive CD4+ T cells sorted from blood. Described subset: naive CD4+ T cells, CD4+CD45RA+CD25-. V gene TRBV6-5 combines with J gene TRBJ2-6; weak D call: TRBD1 (6 bases). The CDR3 reads CASSPGTFSGANVLTF. The CDR3, as DNA: TGTGCCAGCAGTCCCGGGACATTTTCTGGGGCCAACGTCCTGACTTTC.